The T cell receptor beta chain under discussion was sequenced for a study of shared clonotypes between healthy human individuals. Profiled with immunoSEQ multiplex PCR; TCRdb holds only in-frame clones, not every one. The sample consists of around 500,000 clones, roughly 77% of them appearing once. Findings and limits, study-wide: It was expected that sequencing depth would affect clonotype sharing among donors.

With regard to this clone: No antigen is known for it.

The ends were cut back, 4 bases at V and 2 bases at J, with 8 bases in the middle. The germline CDR1 and CDR2 sequences are LNHDA and SQIVND (reference sequence). This CDR3 has 14 residues. For unsorted samples, genomic DNA was extracted from roughly 100 million PBMCs. This sequence joins TRBV19 and TRBJ2-2; D is uncertain. This receptor was taken from a woman between 35 and 50 years old in good health. Some clones in this sample may be carry-over from other donors' samples. Sequenced material: PBMCs. Here the CDR3 DNA reads TGTGCCAGTAGTAAGACAAGAAACACCGGGGAGCTGTTTTTT. Its translation: CASSKTRNTGELFF.